This TCR beta chain was profiled in a study of shared clonotypes between healthy human individuals (dated by TCRdb to the early 2020s). In terms of the full investigation: A couple of women and a few men aged 18 to 49 years were included in the cohort. For each donor, three plates each were used for CD4 naive and CD4 memory, two plates were used for CD8 naive, and one plate was used for CD8 memory. The study deeply sequenced blood TCR repertoires of several healthy adults to estimate repertoire size and the extent of clonotype sharing between individuals. Different laboratories and diverse techniques were used to prepare libraries and sequence TCR repertoires, to increase sequencing depth and limit assay-specific biases. Between about 0.8 and 9.5 billion PBMCs per donor were obtained by leukapheresis.

TCR CDR3 regions were amplified from genomic DNA by multiplex PCR using the deep immunoSEQ assay. Genomic DNA extracted from each cell subset was distributed evenly over all wells of several immunoSEQ 96-well plates, and each plate served as one replicate. For sorted subsets, approximately 210 ng of genomic DNA, equivalent to about 30,000 T cell genomes, went into each replicate PCR. The purified libraries were quantified using a Qubit 3.0 fluorometer, sized with a Bioanalyzer 2100, and then quantified again using the KAPA Library Quantification kit. Each immunoSEQ 96-well plate was sequenced on its own single-read 150-cycle Illumina NextSeq 550 flow cell. The source study handled its data this way. Because only junctional sequences without quality scores were contained in the immunoSEQ output, filtering matching that applied to full-length reads could not be performed. To assign V/J genes and CDR3, sequences were annotated against IMGT germline references using PyIR, a Python wrapper for IgBLAST v1.9. Any read was removed if the V/J assignment was weak (E-value above 1e-6), the CDR3 was missing, or the read contained stop codons, out-of-frame junctions, or ambiguous translated residues. A V3J clonotype was defined by an identical inferred V gene, J gene, and CDR3 amino acid sequence. The percentage overlap between two repertoires was calculated by dividing the number of shared unique clonotypes by the size of the smaller repertoire. RTK rarefaction, the Chao1 estimator, and Recon v2.1 estimates of unobserved clonotypes were used to assess repertoire richness. For all TCRbeta clonotypes obtained by the gDNA method from a few donors, generation probabilities were computed with OLGA. TCRdb holds this immuneACCESS table with in-frame rearrangements only. Some clones are missing; in checked studies, unresolved V genes explain under half, and the rest has no known cause. The D gene and trimming were derived from the DNA, and the V and J assignments and clone size from that table. The sample includes about 92,000 clones, with approximately 63% observed a single time. 50% of the sample goes to the ten largest clones.

In the case of this clone: Its target antigen remains unknown. No qualities accompany the bases; no much larger clone lies one base away.

Results the study describes overall, beyond this receptor: Naive subsets generally had larger estimated clonotype richness than memory subsets. Sampling was limited to blood, and TCR repertoires in tissue likely differ from TCR repertoires in blood. Roughly 5% of naive CD4, 3.5% of naive CD8, 2.3% of memory CD4, and roughly 0.4% of memory CD8 clonotypes were shared across several donors. Pairwise subsampling indicated that sequencing depth was expected to affect the degree of clonotype sharing among donors. Incomplete sequencing was indicated by rarefaction of sorted-subset datasets, despite the large sequencing depth. The genetic and exposure-history diversity represented was limited by the small number of donors. Compared with non-shared clonotypes, clonotypes shared by all four sorted-subset donors had higher generation probabilities.

Healthy HIV-negative adults with no recently reported acute infections or vaccinations were included as donors. All donors were Caucasian adults living in Nashville, Tennessee, USA. The CD8 memory samples were a combination of magnetically selected CD45RO+ cells and CCR7-negative CD45RA+ effector memory (TemRA) cells. Blood was collected by leukapheresis, and PBMCs were isolated by Ficoll-Histopaque density gradient centrifugation and then cryopreserved in liquid nitrogen vapor phase. Purity and quantity of every magnetically sorted T cell population were checked by analytical flow cytometry. Genomic DNA was isolated from every sorted fraction and measured by UV absorbance on a Nanodrop 2000c. From cysteine to phenylalanine, the CDR3 is 15 amino acids long. The read is trimmed to its CDR3 DNA, 45 bases read in frame from base 1. Cut back by 4 bases and 2 bases, the V and J ends lie 12 bases apart. In the germline V gene, CDR1 corresponds to LGHNA and CDR2 to YSLEER.

This clonotype originated in a man aged 25 to 40 in good health. Material for sequencing was memory CD8+ T cells sorted from blood. The sample's cell subset or site, from its label and the paper: CD45RO+ cells pooled with CCR7-negative TemRA cells. The sequence is built from TRBV4-3 and TRBJ1-5, with TRBD1 tentatively as D gene (5 bases match). The nucleotides read TGCGCCAGCAGCCGGGGCAGGGATGGCAATCAGCCCCAGCATTTT. Its protein is CASSRGRDGNQPQHF.